Following are 26 T cell receptor beta chains from one sample sequenced in a study of blood T cell repertoires in COVID-19. Assay: immunoSEQ multiplex PCR; the TCRdb copy retains only in-frame clones and omits some. The data contain some 460,000 clones, 87% of them singletons. Sample: PBMCs or T cells enriched from blood (not recorded which). The receptors shown here come from a woman younger than 30 who had recovered from COVID-19.

This clone is a singleton in its sample. This chain connects TRBV27 to TRBJ2-7; a possible D gene is TRBD1 (7 bases). Germline CDR1 and CDR2: MNHEY and SMNVEV (reference sequence). The V and J ends lost 4 bases and 4 bases respectively, with 17 bases between them. The CDR3 length is 15 residues. CDR3 residues: CASSSTGDLFYEQYF. The CDR3 DNA is TGTGCCAGCAGTTCCACAGGGGACTTGTTTTACGAGCAGTACTTC.

This clone was seen only once. The V and J genes are TRBV4-1 and TRBJ1-3; the D is unclear. This CDR3 is 15 amino acids long. Per the germline V gene, CDR1 is MGHRA and CDR2 is YSYEKL. Trimming removed 4 bases from V and 4 bases from J, with 14 bases in between. The CDR3 protein is CASSRLIREGNTIYF. In DNA, the CDR3 is TGCGCCAGCAGCCGCCTGATAAGGGAGGGAAACACCATATATTTT.

This clone has more than one count but fewer than ten. This chain connects TRBV7-2 to TRBJ2-2; D gene unclear. The ends were cut back, 4 bases at V and 5 bases at J, with 11 bases in the middle. The length of the CDR3 is 14 residues. The germline gives CDR1 SGHTA, CDR2 FQGNSA. The CDR3 region has the DNA TGTGCCAGCAGCTCCCGTACGCGGACCGGGGAGCTGTTTTTT. Translated: CASSSRTRTGELFF.

The chain has TRBV6-5 and TRBJ2-7, with a weak D call TRBD1 (5 bases). Trimming removed 7 bases from V and 2 bases from J, with 9 bases in between. This CDR3 is built from 12 residues. Germline loops: CDR1 MNHEY, CDR2 SVGAGI. The CDR3 DNA is TGTGCCAGCATCAAGGGGACCTACGAGCAGTACTTC. The encoded protein is CASIKGTYEQYF.

J is TRBJ1-6 and V is TRBV5-6; D gene uncertain. Germline V CDR1 and CDR2: SGHDT, YYEEEE. V dropped 6 bases and J dropped 8 bases, with 12 bases sitting between them. The CDR3 consists of 13 residues. The CDR3 sequence: CASTGERDSPLHF. Written as DNA, the CDR3 is TGTGCCAGCACCGGGGAGCGGGATTCACCCCTCCACTTT.

V usage is TRBV6-4 and J usage is TRBJ2-5, with D perhaps matching TRBD2 (5 bases). Germline V gives CDR1 MRHNA, CDR2 SNTAGT. Trimming removed 5 bases at V and 1 base at J, with 8 bases between. The CDR3 spans 13 residues. This CDR3 is CASSRTLQETQYF. CDR3 coding DNA: TGTGCCAGCAGTAGGACTCTCCAAGAGACCCAGTACTTC.

This chain connects TRBV7-9 to TRBJ1-4; no clear D gene. CDR1 is SEHNR and CDR2 is FQNEAQ in the germline V gene (reference sequence). V was clipped by 6 bases and J by 4 bases, with 15 bases between them. The CDR3 has 15 amino acids. CDR3 residues: CASSPPGGINEKLFF. DNA for the CDR3: TGTGCCAGCAGTCCCCCAGGAGGGATTAATGAAAAACTGTTTTTT.

V and J are TRBV30 and TRBJ1-1; D is possibly TRBD1 (6 bases). Between the trimmed V and J ends, which lost 6 bases and 0 bases, there was a span of 11 bases. The CDR3 loop spans 13 amino acids. Germline CDR1 and CDR2: GTSNPN and SVGIG (reference sequence). The CDR3 here is CACGDIMNTEAFF. The CDR3 DNA is TGTGCCTGTGGGGACATAATGAACACTGAAGCTTTCTTT.

The chain employs TRBV7-8 and TRBJ1-5; the D gene is possibly TRBD1 (5 bases). The CDR3 covers 16 residues. The V and J ends lost 2 bases and 1 base respectively, with 12 bases between them. Germline CDR1 is SGHVS and CDR2 is FQNEAQ. CDR3 region: CASSLNPAGSNQPQHF. The CDR3 coding sequence is TGTGCCAGCAGCTTAAACCCCGCAGGGAGCAATCAGCCCCAGCATTTT.

The chain has TRBV19 and TRBJ2-7, with D possibly matching TRBD1 (6 bases). V lost 3 bases to trimming and J lost 4 bases, with 16 bases between them. The germline gives CDR1 LNHDA, CDR2 SQIVND (reference sequence). The CDR3 contains 15 residues. DNA for the CDR3: TGTGCCAGTAGTATGGCCCCCAGGGGCTATTACGAGCAGTACTTC. Protein product: CASSMAPRGYYEQYF.

This chain uses TRBV5-1 with TRBJ2-3, with 12 nucleotides matching TRBD2. Unmatched junction bases numbered 10, after V lost 1 base and J lost 1 base. The V gene's germline CDR1 is SGHRS and CDR2 YFSETQ. This CDR3 has 19 residues. The DNA of the CDR3 is TGCGCCAGCAGCTTGACTAGCGGGGGGATCCTGTCTGGCACAGATACGCAGTATTTT. Encoded protein: CASSLTSGGILSGTDTQYF.

The V and J genes are TRBV11-2 and TRBJ2-7; TRBD1 might be the D (7 bases). Germline assignment: CDR1 SGHAT and CDR2 FQNNGV. Trimming removed 5 bases from V and 2 bases from J, with 16 bases in between. CDR3 length equals 15 residues. CDR3 region: CASSLYRGGTYEQYF. CDR3 coding DNA: TGTGCCAGCAGCCTCTACAGGGGAGGAACCTACGAGCAGTACTTC.

This chain uses TRBV11-2 with TRBJ1-4; D may be TRBD1 (5 bases). V was clipped by 2 bases and J by 8 bases, with 12 bases between them. The length of the CDR3 is 14 residues. CDR1 and CDR2 (germline): SGHAT, FQNNGV. This CDR3 reads CASSLRWGGEKLFF. The CDR3, as DNA: TGTGCCAGCAGCTTAAGGTGGGGGGGAGAAAAACTGTTTTTT.

The chain uses TRBV30 and TRBJ1-2; perhaps TRBD1 as D (5 bases). Germline V gene sequence: CDR1 GTSNPN, CDR2 SVGIG (reference sequence). V dropped 3 bases and J dropped 4 bases, with 15 bases sitting between them. CDR3 length: 14 residues. The chain's CDR3 is CAWRPPGGFYGYTF. CDR3 sequence (DNA): TGTGCCTGGAGACCCCCCGGGGGGTTCTATGGCTACACCTTC.

The CDR3 region has the DNA TGCGCCAGCAGCCACACTCCGGGGGTGGGGCAGGGGGCTCTGGATGAGCAGTTCTTC. Amino acids: CASSHTPGVGQGALDEQFF. The V gene is TRBV4-1, the J gene TRBJ2-1; 8 bases agree with TRBD1. CDR3 length equals 19 residues. Germline V lookup: CDR1 MGHRA, CDR2 YSYEKL. The ends lost 3 bases at V and 8 bases at J; junction bases unmatched: 21.

Of note for this clone: This CDR3 is missing its conserved last phenylalanine or tryptophan, likely due to a read error. This chain links TRBV4-2 with TRBJ1-6; D may be TRBD1 (6 bases). The CDR3 consists of 16 residues. Trimming stripped 0 bases from V and 9 bases from J, with 15 bases between. Germline CDR1 is LGHNA and CDR2 is YNFKEQ. CDR3 sequence: CASSQDGGTQPSPLHL. The CDR3 DNA reads as TGTGCCAGCAGCCAAGATGGGGGCACCCAACCTTCACCCCTCCACCTT.

CDR3 in DNA: TGTGCCAGCTCACCTTACCGGGACAGAAGTTCGAACACTGAAGCTTTCTTT. This translates into CASSPYRDRSSNTEAFF. The V and J genes are TRBV18 and TRBJ1-1; 7 bases are a match to TRBD1. The CDR3 is 17 amino acids. After removal of 3 bases from V and 1 base from J, the junction contained 11 bases not matched to a gene. Germline values: CDR1 KGHSH, CDR2 LQKENI.

This chain links TRBV6-5 with TRBJ1-1; the D is unclear. Germline CDR1 MNHEY, CDR2 SVGAGI. CDR3 length equals 14 residues. Deletions cut 6 bases from V and 0 bases from J, with 11 bases between. As DNA, the CDR3 is TGTGCCAGCAGGCGGGTGGGCGTGAACACTGAAGCTTTCTTT. Its translation is CASRRVGVNTEAFF.

The chain recombines TRBV5-1 with TRBJ2-7; perhaps TRBD2 as D (6 bases). Germline-derived CDR1 and CDR2 are SGHRS and YFSETQ. V shed 4 bases and J shed 2 bases, with 19 bases lying between them. The length of the CDR3 is 16 residues. CDR3 amino acids: CASSRDSSVGTYEQYF. In nucleotides, the CDR3 is TGCGCCAGCAGCCGTGATTCTAGCGTGGGGACCTACGAGCAGTACTTC.

V and J are TRBV5-1 and TRBJ1-2, with TRBD1 as a possible D gene (5 bases). CDR3 length equals 15 residues. Trimming removed 0 bases from V and 6 bases from J, with 15 bases in between. Germline V gives CDR1 SGHRS, CDR2 YFSETQ. This CDR3 reads CASSLGTTLGNGYTF. DNA for the CDR3: TGCGCCAGCAGCTTGGGGACAACCCTGGGGAATGGCTACACCTTC.

This sequence joins TRBV7-9 and TRBJ1-4; TRBD1 agrees at 7 bases. The ends lost 6 bases at V and 7 bases at J; junction bases unmatched: 11. Germline-derived CDR1 and CDR2 are SEHNR and FQNEAQ (reference sequence). The CDR3 runs to 15 residues. The CDR3 DNA sequence: TGTGCCAGCAGTCCCCAGGGGGGTACGGGTGAAAAACTGTTTTTT. Amino acid sequence: CASSPQGGTGEKLFF.

This sequence joins TRBV5-1 and TRBJ2-7; the match to TRBD1 covers 8 bases. In germline, CDR1 is SGHRS, CDR2 YFSETQ. The CDR3 is 15 residues long. J gave up 1 base and V 4 bases, and 7 bases lay outside the gene matches. CDR3: CASSAFGQGSYEQYF. Written as DNA, the CDR3 is TGCGCCAGCAGCGCCTTTGGACAGGGTTCCTACGAGCAGTACTTC.

CDR3: CASSVTENYGYTF. The CDR3 DNA is TGTGCCAGCAGTGTGACTGAGAACTATGGCTACACCTTC. The chain couples TRBV25-1 to TRBJ1-2, with D hard to call. The CDR3 is made up of 13 amino acids. Germline V gene data show CDR1 as MGHDK and CDR2 as SYGVNS. Trimming removed 4 bases at V and 2 bases at J, with 8 bases between.

DNA of the CDR3: TGCGCCAGCAGCTTGGCGACTAGCGGGGGCTCAGATACGCAGTATTTT. Translation gives CASSLATSGGSDTQYF. The V call is TRBV5-1, the J call TRBJ2-3; TRBD2 agrees at 12 bases. V lost 0 bases to trimming and J lost 4 bases; unmatched junction nucleotides: 3. Germline CDR1 SGHRS, CDR2 YFSETQ. This CDR3 has 16 amino acids.

The chain joins TRBV11-2 to TRBJ2-1; 10 bases fit TRBD1. The CDR3 contains 15 residues. The ends lost 5 bases at V and 9 bases at J; junction bases unmatched: 10. Germline CDR1 reads SGHAT; CDR2 reads FQNNGV. The CDR3 here is CASSRGQGSSGEQFF. CDR3 nucleotides: TGTGCCAGCAGCCGGGGACAGGGGAGCTCCGGTGAGCAGTTCTTC.

The CDR3 DNA sequence: TGTGCCAGCAGCCGCCTCGGGGAGAATGGCTACACCTTC. This translates into CASSRLGENGYTF. This chain uses TRBV9 with TRBJ1-2; no definite D call. Trimming took off 4 bases at V and 6 bases at J, with 13 bases between the two ends. Per the germline V gene, CDR1 is SGDLS and CDR2 is YYNGEE. CDR3 length: 13 amino acids.